This T cell receptor (beta chain) was sequenced during a study of blood T cell repertoires in COVID-19. The method was immunoSEQ multiplex PCR; TCRdb's version includes in-frame clones alone and lacks a portion of them. The repertoire consists of about 62,000 clones, with approximately 79% occurring once and the leading ten covering 15% to 20%. This CDR3 is built from 15 residues. After removal of 6 bases from V and 0 bases from J, the junction contained 8 bases not matched to a gene. Germline values: CDR1 MNHEY, CDR2 SVGAGI. Input material: peripheral blood. The sequence was obtained from a man between 60 and 75 years old with acute or convalescent COVID-19. The chain has TRBV6-5 and TRBJ2-7; 7 bases fit TRBD2. The CDR3 sequence: CASRSRRDYSYEQYF. CDR3 bases: TGTGCCAGCAGATCACGCCGGGACTACTCCTACGAGCAGTACTTC.